The 31 T cell receptor beta chains below come from one sample, sequenced in a study of T cell responses to AZD1222 COVID-19 vaccine. The data were produced by immunoSEQ multiplex PCR, yet TCRdb's version contains in-frame clones alone and is incomplete. The sample has about 140,000 clones; roughly 93% are singletons. Sequences were derived from peripheral blood, sampled after recovery from COVID-19. All receptors come from an adult who had recovered from COVID-19.

The gene calls are TRBV4-2 and TRBJ1-2, with a tentative D call TRBD1 (6 bases). This CDR3 region has 16 residues. Per germline, CDR1 LGHNA and CDR2 YNFKEQ. Trimming removed 0 bases at V and 0 bases at J, with 11 bases between. CDR3 sequence reads: CASSQEAGHPNYGYTF. CDR3 DNA sequence: TGTGCCAGCAGCCAAGAGGCGGGACACCCTAACTATGGCTACACCTTC.

This clone showed up just once. The rearrangement uses TRBV3-1 (or the pseudogene TRBV3-2) and TRBJ2-3; D remains ambiguous. This CDR3 is 16 amino acids long. Germline V gene sequence: CDR1 LGHDT, CDR2 YNNKEL (reference sequence). Trimming stripped 6 bases from V and 0 bases from J, with 16 bases between. The CDR3 reads CASRQENPPSTDTQYF. DNA for the CDR3: TGTGCCAGCAGGCAGGAGAATCCCCCTAGCACAGATACGCAGTATTTT.

The chain links TRBV7-3 to TRBJ2-2; D is unresolved. This CDR3 region has 13 residues. Trimming pared 5 bases from V and 4 bases from J, leaving 8 bases between. Germline CDR1 reads SGHTA; CDR2 reads FQGTGA. The CDR3, as DNA: TGTGCCAGCAGCCGGAGAGGCACCGGGGAGCTGTTTTTT. Amino acid sequence: CASSRRGTGELFF.

The chain joins TRBV6-5 to TRBJ2-1, with 16 bases aligning to TRBD2. This CDR3 has 13 residues. CDR1 MNHEY and CDR2 SVGAGI come from the germline V gene. V dropped 10 bases and J dropped 9; count of bases not matched to a gene: 3. As DNA, the CDR3 is TGTGCCACAGGGACTAGCGGGAGGGTTGAGCAGTTCTTC. It yields the protein CATGTSGRVEQFF.

The chain links TRBV29-1 to TRBJ2-7, with D possibly TRBD2 on 5 matching bases. The CDR3 totals 12 residues. From germline, CDR1 is SQVTM and CDR2 ANQGSEA. Trimming removed 7 bases at V and 7 bases at J, with 17 bases between. CDR3 in DNA: TGCAGCGCTCTCCATGAGAGGGAGGAGCAGTACTTC. Its protein product is CSALHEREEQYF.

The chain couples TRBV6-2 or TRBV6-3 to TRBJ2-7; 9 bases are shared with TRBD2. The CDR3 sequence is 15 residues long. Per the germline V gene, CDR1 is MNHEY and CDR2 is SVGEGT. The junction had 7 bases not matched to a gene; V was cut back by 0 bases and J by 7 bases. The CDR3 spells CASSYSREGPGEQYF. The DNA for the CDR3 is TGTGCCAGCAGTTACTCGCGGGAGGGCCCCGGGGAGCAGTACTTC.

The chain employs TRBV7-9 and TRBJ1-1; perhaps TRBD1 as D (6 bases). The germline V and J ends were trimmed by 2 bases and 5 bases, with 15 bases remaining between them. This CDR3 is built from 15 residues. Germline CDR1 is SEHNR and CDR2 is FQNEAQ (reference sequence). The CDR3 loop reads CASSLKRGGSTEAFF. CDR3 nucleotides: TGTGCCAGCAGCTTAAAAAGAGGGGGGTCTACTGAAGCTTTCTTT.

This chain connects TRBV19 to TRBJ2-7; D is undetermined. V lost 5 bases and J lost 4, with 6 bases in between. This CDR3 region has 11 residues. Germline CDR1 reads LNHDA; CDR2 reads SQIVND (reference sequence). The CDR3: CASSYRYEQYF. The CDR3 DNA follows: TGTGCCAGTAGTTATCGGTACGAGCAGTACTTC.

The rearrangement uses TRBV10-2 and TRBJ2-7; D unclear. CDR1 is WSHSY, CDR2 SAAADI, per germline. The CDR3 is 12 amino acids. Deletions cut 2 bases from V and 2 bases from J, with 4 bases between. The chain's CDR3 is CASSEGAYEQYF. CDR3 in DNA: TGCGCCAGCAGTGAGGGGGCCTACGAGCAGTACTTC.

The chain couples TRBV7-6 to TRBJ1-4, with 7 nucleotides matching TRBD1. V lost 5 bases, J lost 7 bases, and 7 bases stayed unmatched. This CDR3 contains 14 residues. Per germline, CDR1 SGHVS and CDR2 FNYEAQ. The CDR3 DNA follows: TGTGCCAGCAGCCCCCGGGACAGTGGTGAAAAACTGTTTTTT. Its protein product is CASSPRDSGEKLFF.

The gene calls are TRBV5-1 and TRBJ1-1, with unresolved D. Germline assignment: CDR1 SGHRS and CDR2 YFSETQ. The germline V and J ends were trimmed by 4 bases and 3 bases, with 10 bases remaining between them. The CDR3 spans 13 residues. In DNA, the CDR3 is TGCGCCAGCAGCCCCTGGACTCACACTGAAGCTTTCTTT. Amino acid sequence: CASSPWTHTEAFF.

The gene calls are TRBV6-5 and TRBJ1-1; D ambiguous. V was trimmed by 5 bases and J by 1 base, leaving 5 bases between them. The CDR3 extends over 12 amino acids. Germline V gene sequence: CDR1 MNHEY, CDR2 SVGAGI. In DNA form, the CDR3 reads TGTGCCAGCAGTCAATGGAACACTGAAGCTTTCTTT. Translating gives CASSQWNTEAFF.

This clone was observed a single time. The chain carries TRBV12-2 and TRBJ1-5. TRBV12-2 is recorded as a pseudogene. This CDR3 is 17 amino acids long. The CDR3 region has the DNA TGTGCAAGTCGCTTATCAAAGGGGGGGAGGCAAATGCAGCCCCAGCATTTT. It is translated as CASRLSKGGRQMQPQHF.

This rearrangement joins TRBV2 to TRBJ2-1, with D possibly matching TRBD1 (6 bases). Germline V CDR1 and CDR2: SNHLY, FYNNEI. The ends were cut back, 5 bases at V and 9 bases at J, with 11 bases in the middle. CDR3 length equals 12 residues. CDR3 nucleotides: TGTGCCAGCAGTTTAGGGGGTCTTGAGCAGTTCTTC. Its protein product is CASSLGGLEQFF.

J is TRBJ2-5 and V is TRBV5-1, with TRBD2 matching over 13 bases. The ends lost 0 bases at V and 4 bases at J; junction bases unmatched: 3. Per the germline V gene, CDR1 is SGHRS and CDR2 is YFSETQ. The CDR3 loop spans 16 amino acids. The DNA for the CDR3 is TGCGCCAGCAGCTTGGGACTAGCGGGAGGCTCAGAGACCCAGTACTTC. It translates to CASSLGLAGGSETQYF.

This rearrangement joins TRBV4-1 to TRBJ1-1; 9 bases map to TRBD1. CDR3 size: 15 residues. Trimming cost V 1 base and J 6 bases; bases outside gene matches: 6. The germline CDR1 and CDR2 sequences are MGHRA and YSYEKL. This CDR3 is CASSQGGQGSPEAFF. CDR3 nucleotide sequence: TGCGCCAGCAGCCAAGGAGGACAGGGGTCCCCTGAAGCTTTCTTT.

The rearrangement uses TRBV5-1 and TRBJ1-1; a possible D gene is TRBD1 (5 bases). V lost 4 bases and J lost 4, with 17 bases in between. CDR3 length: 15 amino acids. Germline loops: CDR1 SGHRS, CDR2 YFSETQ. This CDR3 is CASSPAEGGVTEAFF. In nucleotides, the CDR3 is TGCGCCAGCAGCCCCGCCGAGGGAGGGGTCACTGAAGCTTTCTTT.

The chain couples TRBV25-1 to TRBJ1-6, with a possible D match to TRBD1 (6 bases). Germline lookup yields CDR1 MGHDK and CDR2 SYGVNS. The CDR3 contains 17 residues. The V and J ends lost 4 bases and 9 bases respectively, with 22 bases between them. CDR3 in amino acids: CASSAPRTEARSSPLHF. CDR3 nucleotides: TGTGCCAGCAGTGCCCCCAGGACAGAGGCGAGAAGTTCACCCCTCCACTTT.

V is TRBV7-8 and J is TRBJ2-7, with D perhaps matching TRBD2 (5 bases). The germline gives CDR1 SGHVS, CDR2 FQNEAQ. This CDR3 has 16 residues. V shed 5 bases and J shed 5 bases, with 22 bases lying between them. The CDR3 region has the DNA TGTGCCAGCAGCCCCCCTCCGTCGGGAAGTAGACACGAGCAGTACTTC. This gives the protein CASSPPPSGSRHEQYF.

Remarks on this clone: At the DNA level, this CDR3 is encoded by other sequences in the same sample as well. The chain combines TRBV9 with TRBJ2-3; D possibly matches TRBD1 or TRBD2 (5 bases each). Germline V lookup: CDR1 SGDLS, CDR2 YYNGEE. V was pared by 0 bases and J by 2 bases, with 7 bases between. CDR3 length: 14 amino acids. CDR3 sequence reads: CASSVGGSTDTQYF. In nucleotides, the CDR3 is TGTGCCAGCAGCGTAGGGGGGTCCACAGATACGCAGTATTTT.

V gene TRBV27 combines with J gene TRBJ2-1, with a tentative D call TRBD2 (5 bases). The CDR3 is made up of 13 amino acids. Looked up from germline, CDR1 is MNHEY and CDR2 is SMNVEV (reference sequence). The germline V and J ends were trimmed by 3 bases and 2 bases, with 5 bases remaining between them. The CDR3 loop is CASSLGAYNEQFF. The CDR3 DNA reads as TGTGCCAGCAGTTTGGGAGCCTACAATGAGCAGTTCTTC.

The chain links TRBV6-2 or TRBV6-3 to TRBJ2-7; 13 bases map to TRBD2. The CDR3 is 19 residues long. V lost 3 bases and J lost 4; bases outside the gene matches: 15. Germline-derived CDR1 and CDR2 are MNHEY and SVGEGT. Written as DNA, the CDR3 is TGTGCCAGCAGTTATCCGACTAGCGGGAGGTCCCCCCGCAGTTACGAGCAGTACTTC. Residues: CASSYPTSGRSPRSYEQYF.

This chain connects TRBV28 to TRBJ2-1; 7 nucleotides agree with TRBD1. Germline V gives CDR1 MDHEN, CDR2 SYDVKM. V gave up 5 bases and J gave up 11 bases; unmatched junction bases: 12. The CDR3 runs to 14 residues. CDR3 region: CASSHPRQGVKQFF. CDR3 DNA sequence: TGTGCCAGCAGTCACCCCCGACAGGGCGTTAAGCAGTTCTTC.

Notes on this clone: The sample has other DNA sequences that encode this CDR3 too. The chain employs TRBV5-1 and TRBJ2-5; 8 nucleotides match TRBD1. The V and J ends lost 0 bases and 4 bases, in that order; junction bases with no gene match: 2. Germline lookup yields CDR1 SGHRS and CDR2 YFSETQ. The CDR3 is 14 amino acids. The CDR3 loop reads CASSLGQGRETQYF. The CDR3 DNA is TGCGCCAGCAGCTTGGGACAGGGGAGAGAGACCCAGTACTTC.

The chain couples TRBV4-1 to TRBJ2-7, with TRBD2 matching 10 bases. Losses at the gene ends were 4 bases for V and 7 bases for J; bases not matched to a gene: 22. Germline V gene lookup returns CDR1 MGHRA and CDR2 YSYEKL. The CDR3 loop spans 19 amino acids. The CDR3: CASSPPETSGLTAGLEQYF. The CDR3 DNA reads TGCGCCAGCAGCCCTCCCGAGACTAGCGGGTTAACCGCGGGGCTGGAGCAGTACTTC.

The count of this clone is one. This rearrangement joins TRBV27 to TRBJ2-2; TRBD2 matches 7 bases. The V gene end was trimmed by 8 bases and the J gene end by 4 bases; junction bases not matched to a gene: 4. CDR1 is MNHEY and CDR2 is SMNVEV in the germline V gene (reference sequence). The CDR3 consists of 13 residues. Here the CDR3 reads CASGRGVTGELFF. For the CDR3, the DNA is TGTGCCAGCGGGAGGGGAGTCACCGGGGAGCTGTTTTTT.

The genes are TRBV5-5 and TRBJ2-5; D not certain. CDR1 and CDR2 (germline): SGHKS, YYEKEE (reference sequence). This CDR3 comprises 13 residues. Trimming pared 1 base from V and 4 bases from J, leaving 8 bases between. The CDR3 DNA reads as TGTGCCAGCAGCTTGAGTTCCCCAGAGACCCAGTACTTC. This encodes CASSLSSPETQYF.

The chain is built from TRBV6-5 and TRBJ2-2, with a tentative D call TRBD2 (6 bases). Deletions cut 5 bases from V and 7 bases from J, with 8 bases between. CDR1 and CDR2 from the germline V gene are MNHEY and SVGAGI. The CDR3 contains 12 residues. CDR3 in DNA: TGTGCCAGCAGTAAGGAGGGCGGGGAGCTGTTTTTT. Protein: CASSKEGGELFF.

V gene TRBV18 combines with J gene TRBJ2-3; no clear D gene. The CDR3 totals 15 residues. V gave up 2 bases and J gave up 0 bases, with 9 bases separating them. Germline V gene sequence: CDR1 KGHSH, CDR2 LQKENI. CDR3: CASSPFPTSTDTQYF. As DNA, the CDR3 is TGTGCCAGCTCACCATTTCCTACTAGCACAGATACGCAGTATTTT. Filled out from reference TRBV18 and TRBJ2-3, the complete variable domain reads NAGVMQNPRHLVRRRGQEARLRCSPMKGHSHVYWYRQLPEEGLKFMVYLQKENIIDESGMPKERFSAEFPKEGPSILRIQQVVRGDSAAYFCASSPFPTSTDTQYFGPGTRLTVL.

The V and J genes are TRBV4-1 and TRBJ1-4, with TRBD1 as a possible D gene (5 bases). Germline lookup yields CDR1 MGHRA and CDR2 YSYEKL. The CDR3 covers 13 residues. Trimming took off 4 bases at V and 7 bases at J, with 10 bases between the two ends. CDR3 nucleotides: TGCGCCAGCAGCCCAGACAGTAGTGAAAAACTGTTTTTT. Amino acid sequence: CASSPDSSEKLFF.

The chain is built from TRBV28 and TRBJ2-7, with D unresolved. The germline V gene encodes CDR1 MDHEN and CDR2 SYDVKM. Trimming took 6 bases from V and 5 from J, leaving 8 bases between them. This CDR3 spans 11 amino acids. The CDR3 DNA sequence: TGTGCCAGCAGCTGGGTAGACGAGCAGTACTTC. The encoded protein is CASSWVDEQYF. The full variable domain, in which reference TRBV28 and TRBJ2-7 provide the parts outside the CDR3, is DVKVTQSSRYLVKRTGEKVFLECVQDMDHENMFWYRQDPGLGLRLIYFSYDVKMKEKGDIPEGYSVSREKKERFSLILESASTNQTSMYLCASSWVDEQYFGPGTRLTVT.